Reported below is one T cell receptor (beta chain). These data belong to a study of T cells in Graves' hyperthyroidism and ophthalmopathy. Patients having uncontrolled infection, another autoimmune disease, pregnancy or lactation were not included. Diagnosis rested on symptoms, serum thyroxine and TRAb, thyroid ultrasound, and orbital computed tomography. The CDR3 totals 13 residues. Germline V gives CDR1 SGHRS, CDR2 YFSETQ. J lost 5 bases, V lost 5 bases, and 4 bases had no gene match. Template material for amplifying TCR beta CDR3 regions consisted of RNA transcripts. The HTBI primer set served for first-round RT-PCR of the TCR CDR3. Each CDR3 protein is one row after TCRdb ran MiXCR on the multiplex PCR reads. The repertoire holds 300,000 to 350,000 distinct CDR3 sequences, with over 11% as singletons.

J is TRBJ2-5 and V is TRBV5-1; 9 nucleotides match TRBD2. The TCR comes from a woman aged 30 to 39 with Graves' hyperthyroidism. Input material: blood. The CDR3 reads CASRTSGGETQYF. The CDR3 nucleotides read TGCGCCAGCAGGACTAGCGGAGGGGAGACCCAGTACTTC. Supplemented by reference TRBV5-1 and TRBJ2-5, the full variable domain reads KAGVTQTPRYLIKTRGQQVTLSCSPISGHRSVSWYQQTPGQGLQFLFEYFSETQRNKGNFPGRFSGRQFSNSRSEMNVSTLELGDSALYLCASRTSGGETQYFGPGTRLLVL.